The 9 T cell receptor beta chains reported below all come from one sample, sequenced in a study of T cells in Graves' hyperthyroidism and ophthalmopathy. Amplification targeted TCR beta CDR3 regions from RNA transcripts. A set of HTBI primers served as the primers for a first-round RT-PCR of the TCR CDR3. TCRdb recomputed calls from the multiplex PCR reads with MiXCR, one row per CDR3 protein. The sample has roughly 110,000 distinct CDR3 sequences; roughly 15% are singletons. Sequenced sample: blood. These receptors were collected from a woman aged 45-65 years with Graves' hyperthyroidism.

Only a few counts were recorded for this clonotype. Being one base from a much bigger clone, this may be a read error. This chain connects TRBV30 to TRBJ2-1; the match to TRBD2 covers 9 bases. CDR1 and CDR2 (germline): GTSNPN, SVGIG (reference sequence). The CDR3 runs 15 residues. Trimming took 8 bases from V and 0 from J; bases not matched to a gene: 8. CDR3: CARTSVRASYNEQFF. The CDR3 nucleotides are TGTGCCCGGACTAGCGTGAGGGCCTCCTACAATGAGCAGTTCTTC.

Worth noting for this clonotype: At one end, the junction sequence differs from germline, possibly due to a read error. V and J are TRBV13 and TRBJ2-6, with 9 nucleotides matching TRBD1. The CDR3 totals 17 residues. Germline V gives CDR1 PRHDT, CDR2 FYEKMQ (reference sequence). The CDR3 DNA sequence: TGTGCCAGCAGCGACCGGGACAGGGAAGCTGGGGCCGACGTCCTGACTTTC. Translated: CASSDRDREAGADVLTF.

The table lists this clonotype with many counts. The chain combines TRBV18 with TRBJ2-3, with D perhaps matching TRBD2 (5 bases). With 0 bases removed from V and 6 bases from J, the gap between germline ends came to 10 bases. Germline CDR1 is KGHSH and CDR2 is LQKENI. The CDR3 totals 14 residues. As DNA, the CDR3 is TGTGCCAGCTCACCACCTACTAGTTGGGATACGCAGTATTTT. It translates to CASSPPTSWDTQYF.

This clonotype was seen many times. The chain links TRBV15 to TRBJ2-1; 12 nucleotides agree with TRBD1. This CDR3 comprises 15 residues. Per the germline V gene, CDR1 is LNHNV and CDR2 is YYDKDF (reference sequence). J gave up 6 bases and V 6 bases, and 6 bases lay outside the gene matches. CDR3 sequence reads: CATRGDRGHGNEQFF. The CDR3, as DNA: TGTGCCACCAGGGGGGACAGGGGGCATGGCAATGAGCAGTTCTTC.

This clonotype was found many times. The chain combines TRBV5-6 with TRBJ1-4; no definite D call. Trimming removed 0 bases at V and 4 bases at J, with 7 bases between. The V gene's germline CDR1 is SGHDT and CDR2 YYEEEE. The CDR3 covers 14 residues. The CDR3 is CASSLEGINEKLFF. The CDR3 DNA reads TGTGCCAGCAGCTTGGAGGGAATTAATGAAAAACTGTTTTTT.

This clonotype was observed at least ten times. The CDR3 reads CASSLAAGTNTGELFF. Here the CDR3 DNA reads TGTGCCAGCAGCTTAGCCGCAGGGACGAACACCGGGGAGCTGTTTTTT. J is TRBJ2-2 and V is TRBV7-2, with D possibly TRBD1 on 5 matching bases. Germline values: CDR1 SGHTA, CDR2 FQGNSA. There are 16 residues in the CDR3. The V end lost 0 bases, the J end lost 0 bases, and 8 bases lay between the germline ends.

This clonotype was picked up many times. This chain uses TRBV7-2 with TRBJ2-1, with D maybe TRBD2 (5 bases). CDR3 length: 13 amino acids. CDR1 and CDR2 (germline): SGHTA, FQGNSA. Trimming pared 4 bases from V and 10 bases from J, leaving 14 bases between. The CDR3, as DNA: TGTGCCAGCAGCTCCGGACTGCCCGGGGAGCAGTTCTTC. Its protein product is CASSSGLPGEQFF.

In its sample, this clonotype was seen a few times. This sequence joins TRBV15 and TRBJ2-7; tentative D call: TRBD2 (5 bases). Germline CDR1 LNHNV, CDR2 YYDKDF (reference sequence). CDR3 length equals 16 residues. V lost 0 bases and J lost 6, with 18 bases in between. In nucleotides, the CDR3 is TGTGCCACCAGCAGAGATCGACGACCCCCGGGGTCCGAGCAGTACTTC. Translation: CATSRDRRPPGSEQYF.

The sample holds many counts of this clonotype. The chain is built from TRBV19 and TRBJ2-1, with D perhaps assigned TRBD1 or TRBD2 (6 bases each). Germline V gene data show CDR1 as LNHDA and CDR2 as SQIVND (reference sequence). V was shortened by 6 bases and J by 7 bases, with 28 bases between the two germline ends. The CDR3 has 18 amino acids. The CDR3 sequence: CASRVGNEVTGGGNEQFF. The CDR3 DNA sequence: TGTGCCAGTAGAGTTGGCAACGAGGTGACAGGAGGGGGGAATGAGCAGTTCTTC.